The 2 T cell receptor beta chains presented below share a single source sample, sequenced in a study of blood T cell repertoires in COVID-19. The protocol was immunoSEQ multiplex PCR, while the TCRdb copy is restricted to in-frame clones and leaves out a portion. The data show 71,000 or so clones, with 90% seen just once and 5% to 6.5% held by the top ten. Sequencing used peripheral blood. The origin of the receptors is a woman younger than 30 with acute or convalescent COVID-19.

This chain connects TRBV6-5 to TRBJ2-5, with D tentatively TRBD2 (5 bases). V shed 2 bases and J shed 5 bases, with 12 bases lying between them. Germline V gives CDR1 MNHEY, CDR2 SVGAGI. The length of the CDR3 is 14 residues. The CDR3, as DNA: TGTGCCAGCAGTTACGGAAGCAGAGGGGAGACCCAGTACTTC. Amino acid sequence: CASSYGSRGETQYF.

The chain has TRBV6-2 or TRBV6-3 and TRBJ1-2; D might be TRBD1 (6 bases). The V and J ends lost 0 bases and 6 bases respectively, with 23 bases between them. The CDR3 sequence is 18 residues long. Germline loops: CDR1 MNHEY, CDR2 SVGEGT. The CDR3 sequence is CASSYSMVRGSSPNGYTF. The CDR3 bases are TGTGCCAGCAGTTACTCGATGGTCAGGGGTAGTTCTCCCAATGGCTACACCTTC.